The 11 T cell receptor beta chains below all came from one sample that was sequenced in a study of blood T cell repertoires in COVID-19. Assay used: immunoSEQ multiplex PCR; TCRdb lists only in-frame clones, some missing. The sample comprises around 370,000 clones, 75% to 90% of which are singletons, and about 6% rests with the top ten. Sequencing was performed on peripheral blood. Receptor source: a woman between 45 and 65 years old with COVID-19, enrolled during active disease.

This chain uses TRBV11-3 with TRBJ1-6; tentatively, D is TRBD1 (5 bases). The CDR3 sequence is 15 residues long. Trimming took 4 bases from V and 7 from J, leaving 14 bases between them. Germline loops: CDR1 SGHNT, CDR2 YENEEA. The CDR3 reads CASSSRSGWNSPLHF. CDR3 bases: TGTGCCAGCAGCTCCCGCTCAGGGTGGAATTCACCCCTCCACTTT.

The chain couples TRBV7-8 to TRBJ2-7, with 11 bases fitting TRBD1. The V and J ends lost 2 bases and 2 bases, in that order; junction bases with no gene match: 2. The V gene's germline CDR1 is SGHVS and CDR2 FQNEAQ. The CDR3 loop spans 15 amino acids. The CDR3 bases are TGTGCCAGCAGCTTATTGGGACAGGGGGCCTACGAGCAGTACTTC. Its protein product is CASSLLGQGAYEQYF.

DNA of the CDR3: TGTGCCAGCAGCTCCACCAATAGGCAGGGATTCGGGGGCTACACCTTC. Amino acid sequence: CASSSTNRQGFGGYTF. V and J are TRBV5-4 and TRBJ1-2; TRBD1 is a possible D gene (5 bases). The CDR3 contains 16 residues. V was shortened by 3 bases and J by 8 bases, with 23 bases between the two germline ends. Germline V gene data show CDR1 as SGHNT and CDR2 as YYREEE (reference sequence).

This chain links TRBV7-3 with TRBJ1-1; unclear D gene. Germline-derived CDR1 and CDR2 are SGHTA and FQGTGA. Trimming shortened V by 4 bases and J by 0 bases, and 6 bases separated the two germline ends. This CDR3 contains 13 residues. The CDR3 is CASSSQMNTEAFF. The CDR3 coding sequence is TGTGCCAGCAGCTCCCAGATGAACACTGAAGCTTTCTTT. The full variable domain, completed using reference TRBV7-3 and TRBJ1-1, is GAGVSQTPSNKVTEKGKYVELRCDPISGHTALYWYRQSLGQGPEFLIYFQGTGAADDSGLPNDRFFAVRPEGSVSTLKIQRTERGDSAVYLCASSSQMNTEAFFGQGTRLTVV.

V and J are TRBV30 and TRBJ2-1, with D perhaps matching TRBD2 (6 bases). V gave up 5 bases and J gave up 1 base, with 12 bases separating them. CDR1 and CDR2 (germline): GTSNPN, SVGIG (reference sequence). This CDR3 has 14 amino acids. The CDR3 sequence: CAWGKRVSYNEQFF. In DNA form, the CDR3 reads TGTGCCTGGGGAAAGCGGGTATCCTACAATGAGCAGTTCTTC. The full variable domain, completed using reference TRBV30 and TRBJ2-1, is SQTIHQWPATLVQPVGSPLSLECTVEGTSNPNLYWYRQAAGRGLQLLFYSVGIGQISSEVPQNLSASRPQDRQFILSSKKLLLSDSGFYLCAWGKRVSYNEQFFGPGTRLTVL.

Here the CDR3 reads CASRSRRREGLTGELFF. As DNA, the CDR3 is TGTGCCAGCAGATCAAGGAGGCGGGAGGGCCTCACCGGGGAGCTGTTTTTT. This chain joins TRBV11-2 and TRBJ2-2; 9 bases line up with TRBD2. Looked up from germline, CDR1 is SGHAT and CDR2 is FQNNGV. The CDR3 runs to 17 residues. V shed 6 bases, J shed 4 bases, and the junction held 12 bases outside the gene matches.

The rearrangement links TRBV6-5 to TRBJ2-6, with 10 bases matching TRBD1. V lost 8 bases and J lost 2; bases outside the gene matches: 3. CDR3 length: 15 amino acids. The germline V gene encodes CDR1 MNHEY and CDR2 SVGAGI. The CDR3 DNA reads as TGTGCCAGCGGGGACAGGGGAGCTGGGGCCAACGTCCTGACTTTC. Translating it yields CASGDRGAGANVLTF.

The chain carries TRBV5-1 and TRBJ2-1, with 8 bases matching TRBD2. This CDR3 is 17 amino acids long. Looked up from germline, CDR1 is SGHRS and CDR2 is YFSETQ. The V and J ends lost 0 bases and 4 bases, in that order; junction bases with no gene match: 9. The CDR3 region has the DNA TGCGCCAGCAGCTTGGTAGCAGCGGGAGTGGGATACAATGAGCAGTTCTTC. Translated: CASSLVAAGVGYNEQFF.

The chain is built from TRBV30 and TRBJ1-2; 9 bases align to TRBD1. V lost 3 bases to trimming and J lost 2 bases; unmatched junction nucleotides: 19. Per germline, CDR1 GTSNPN and CDR2 SVGIG (reference sequence). This CDR3 spans 19 amino acids. The CDR3 loop is CAWRGQGFLGEVMNYGYTF. Here the CDR3 DNA reads TGTGCCTGGAGGGGACAGGGTTTCTTGGGCGAAGTAATGAACTATGGCTACACCTTC. The full variable domain, with the rest looked up from reference TRBV30 and TRBJ1-2, is SQTIHQWPATLVQPVGSPLSLECTVEGTSNPNLYWYRQAAGRGLQLLFYSVGIGQISSEVPQNLSASRPQDRQFILSSKKLLLSDSGFYLCAWRGQGFLGEVMNYGYTFGSGTRLTVV.

The chain links TRBV18 to TRBJ2-5; 7 bases agree with TRBD1. V lost 3 bases to trimming and J lost 1 base; unmatched junction nucleotides: 5. Germline V lookup: CDR1 KGHSH, CDR2 LQKENI. CDR3 length: 15 residues. CDR3 amino acids: CASSPGQNVQETQYF. CDR3 nucleotides: TGTGCCAGCTCACCGGGACAGAACGTCCAAGAGACCCAGTACTTC.

This chain links TRBV5-1 with TRBJ2-1, with 7 positions matching TRBD1. V lost 4 bases and J lost 9; bases outside the gene matches: 7. The CDR3 runs to 13 residues. Germline values: CDR1 SGHRS, CDR2 YFSETQ. The CDR3 sequence: CASSRDSSSEQFF. The DNA for the CDR3 is TGCGCCAGCAGCCGGGACAGTAGTAGTGAGCAGTTCTTC.